This TCR beta chain is drawn from a study of T cell responses to AZD1222 COVID-19 vaccine. V lost 4 bases to trimming and J lost 1 base, with 4 bases between them. This CDR3 spans 11 amino acids. Germline-derived CDR1 and CDR2 are SQVTM and ANQGSEA. The method was immunoSEQ multiplex PCR; TCRdb's version includes in-frame clones alone and lacks a portion of them. The sample lists 74,000 or so clones; around 84% were seen once. The specimen comprised peripheral blood, sampled on day 0 of AZD1222 vaccination. This TCR derives from an adult in good health. The chain has TRBV29-1 and TRBJ2-5; D gene uncertain. The CDR3 DNA is TGCAGCGTTGGGACCCAAGAGACCCAGTACTTC. Amino acids: CSVGTQETQYF.